The rows below give T cell receptor beta chains drawn from one sample of a study of T-cell reconstitution after alpha-beta-depleted transplantation in children. TCRdb reanalysed the PCR reads using MiXCR and keeps one entry per CDR3 protein. The repertoire holds just under 250,000 distinct CDR3 sequences, with more than 20% as singletons. The sample consisted of PBMCs, taken before TCRalphabeta/CD19-depleted stem cell transplant. The receptors were sampled from a girl between 2 and 10 years old with Fanconi anemia, due to receive a stem cell transplant. CDR3s include the opening cysteine and the closing phenylalanine or tryptophan. D genes are given only for firm matches. Clone size appears in some rows only: once, few, many, or a class for an expanded clone.

TRBD2	14	TRBV6-4	TRBJ2-1	few	TGTGCCAGCAGTGACACCGGACTAGACGGTGAGCAGTTCTTC	CASSDTGLDGEQFF
TRBD1	15	TRBV5-1	TRBJ1-1	.	TGCGCCAGCAGCTTGAGGGCAGGGGGCCACACTGAAGCTTTCTTT	CASSLRAGGHTEAFF
.	12	TRBV27	TRBJ2-1	.	TGTGCCAGCAGTAAAGCAGCAAATGAGCAGTTCTTC	CASSKAANEQFF
.	14	TRBV6-1	TRBJ2-1	few	TGTGCCAGCAGTCCCGCGGCAGGGGCCAATGAGCAGTTCTTC	CASSPAAGANEQFF
.	15	TRBV28	TRBJ2-7	few	TGTGCCAGCAGTCAAGGGGGCGCGGGGACCTACGAGCAGTACTTC	CASSQGGAGTYEQYF
TRBD2	13	TRBV25-1	TRBJ2-1	.	TGTGCCAGCAGAATAGCGGGGGGCCACGAGCAGTTCTTC	CASRIAGGHEQFF
.	12	TRBV20-1	TRBJ1-2	.	TGCAGTGCTAGAGTTCCGGACTATGGCTACACCTTC	CSARVPDYGYTF
TRBD1	14	TRBV18	TRBJ2-7	.	TGTGCCAGCTCACCAGTGGACAGGCCCCACGAGCAGTACTTC	CASSPVDRPHEQYF
.	17	TRBV7-9	TRBJ2-1	few	TGTGCCAGCAGCGCTAAAACAGGGAATCCCCGCTACAATGAGCAGTTCTTC	CASSAKTGNPRYNEQFF
.	11	TRBV20-1	TRBJ2-1	.	TGCAGTGCTAGAGATATTGGAAGGGGGTTCTTC	CSARDIGRGFF
.	14	TRBV20-1	TRBJ2-7	.	TGCAGTGCTAGATTAGGAGGGGACGCCTACGAGCAGTACTTC	CSARLGGDAYEQYF
.	14	TRBV28	TRBJ2-5	few	TGTGCCAGCAGATTCCCAGCAGGAGAGGAGACCCAGTACTTC	CASRFPAGEETQYF
.	14	TRBV9	TRBJ1-2	.	TGTGCCAGCAGCGTAGACAGTACTAACTATGGCTACACCTTC	CASSVDSTNYGYTF
TRBD1	16	TRBV7-3	TRBJ2-3	.	TGTGCCAGCAGCCCAGGGACAGGGAGAGGCTCAGATACGCAGTATTTT	CASSPGTGRGSDTQYF
.	15	TRBV7-2	TRBJ2-7	.	TGTGCCAGCAGCTCCACGGGCGGGGATCCCTACGAGCAGTACTTC	CASSSTGGDPYEQYF
TRBD2	16	TRBV27	TRBJ2-7	many	TGTGCCAGCAGTTTAAGGACTAGCGGGAGTAGCGACGAGCAGTACTTC	CASSLRTSGSSDEQYF
.	13	TRBV29-1	TRBJ2-7	many	TGCAGCGTTGTAATAGAAACCTTTTACGAGCAGTACTTC	CSVVIETFYEQYF
.	17	TRBV5-5	TRBJ2-7	many	TGTGCCAGCAGCCTTTCTCCGTGGACGTCTTACTCCTACGAGCAGTACTTC	CASSLSPWTSYSYEQYF
.	13	TRBV4-1	TRBJ2-7	.	TGCGCCAGCAGCCACAGTCGCTCCTACGAGCAGTACTTC	CASSHSRSYEQYF
TRBD1	13	TRBV5-1	TRBJ1-5	.	TGCGCCAGCAGCCCGACAGGGTACCAGCCCCAGCATTTT	CASSPTGYQPQHF
TRBD1	14	TRBV29-1	TRBJ2-1	many	TGCAGCGTGGAAGGACAGGGTCATTACAATGAGCAGTTCTTC	CSVEGQGHYNEQFF
.	13	TRBV20-1	TRBJ2-3	many	TGCAGTGCTAAGACGGGAGACGCAGATACGCAGTATTTT	CSAKTGDADTQYF
TRBD2	18	TRBV6-1	TRBJ2-1	.	TGTGCCAGCAGTGCCCTACTAGCGGGAGGGCCTCTCGACAATGAGCAGTTCTTC	CASSALLAGGPLDNEQFF
.	15	TRBV7-9	TRBJ2-7	few	TGTGCCAGCAGCTCACTACAGGGACTCTTCTACGAGCAGTACTTC	CASSSLQGLFYEQYF
.	15	TRBV6-5	TRBJ2-2	many	TGTGCCAGCAGCACCTTTAGCACGAACACCGGGGAGCTGTTTTTT	CASSTFSTNTGELFF
.	15	TRBV5-1	TRBJ2-7	.	TGCGCCAGCAGCTTGGCCGGGGACGGCCCCTACGAGCAGTACTTC	CASSLAGDGPYEQYF
TRBD2	15	TRBV20-1	TRBJ2-3	many	TGCAGTGCTAGTAAAGCGGGGACGGTCTCAGATACGCAGTATTTT	CSASKAGTVSDTQYF
TRBD2	16	TRBV5-4	TRBJ2-5	few	TGTGCCAGCAGCCAAATACTAGCGGGGGGGCCAGAGACCCAGTACTTC	CASSQILAGGPETQYF
TRBD1	13	TRBV29-1	TRBJ1-1	many	TGCAGCGTCCGTGACAGGGGGGACACTGAAGCTTTCTTT	CSVRDRGDTEAFF
TRBD1	14	TRBV20-1	TRBJ1-6	many	TGCAGTGCTAGTTTTAGGGGGCAGCACTCACCCCTCCACTTT	CSASFRGQHSPLHF
.	9	TRBV29-1	TRBJ2-1	.	TGCAGCGATCACAATGAGCAGTTCTTC	CSDHNEQFF
.	14	TRBV20-1	TRBJ2-3	many	TGCAGTGCCCCTGATTCAGGGGGGCCAGACACGCAGTATTTT	CSAPDSGGPDTQYF